This is a list of T cell receptor beta chains from one sample in a study of blood T cells in healthy people across ages. From the 5' RACE reads, TCRdb called clonotypes with MiXCR, one entry per CDR3 protein. The repertoire includes around 1,500,000 distinct CDR3 sequences, around two fifths of them detected once, and 7.9% sits in the top ten. Sequenced sample: blood. The receptors originated from a woman between 18 and 29 years old in good health. The CDR3 runs from the conserved cysteine through the conserved F or W. The D gene is left open where the match is weak. Not every row has a clone size; where given, it reads once, few, many or a size class.

CDR3aa: CSARGGSLIQETQYF
CDR3nt: TGCAGTGCTAGAGGAGGCAGCCTAATCCAAGAGACCCAGTACTTC
d_gene: NA
abundance: few
j_gene: TRBJ2-5
len: 15
v_gene: TRBV20-1

CDR3aa: CASSSRTGSTDTQYF
CDR3nt: TGTGCCAGCAGCTCTCGGACAGGGAGCACAGATACGCAGTATTTT
d_gene: TRBD1
abundance: NA
j_gene: TRBJ2-3
len: 15
v_gene: TRBV7-9

CDR3aa: CASSQAGSGTDTQYF
CDR3nt: TGCGCCAGCAGCCAGGCAGGGTCGGGCACAGATACGCAGTATTTT
d_gene: NA
abundance: few
j_gene: TRBJ2-3
len: 15
v_gene: TRBV4-1

CDR3aa: CASSVGGQGRHTEAFF
CDR3nt: TGTGCCAGCAGCGTAGGGGGACAGGGGAGACACACTGAAGCTTTCTTT
d_gene: TRBD1
abundance: few
j_gene: TRBJ1-1
len: 16
v_gene: TRBV9

CDR3aa: CSARDSGRRNSYGNTF
CDR3nt: TGCAGTGCTAGAGATTCGGGGAGGAGAAATTCCTATGGCAACACCTTC
d_gene: NA
abundance: NA
j_gene: TRBJ1-2
len: 16
v_gene: TRBV20-1

CDR3aa: CASSLVGGPQDGYTF
CDR3nt: TGTGCCAGCAGCTTGGTTGGGGGTCCCCAAGATGGCTACACCTTC
d_gene: NA
abundance: NA
j_gene: TRBJ1-2
len: 15
v_gene: TRBV5-6

CDR3aa: CASSSTLRDTQYF
CDR3nt: TGTGCCAGCAGCTCCACGCTCCGGGATACGCAGTATTTT
d_gene: NA
abundance: few
j_gene: TRBJ2-3
len: 13
v_gene: TRBV7-9

CDR3aa: CASSFGGLNNEQFF
CDR3nt: TGTGCCAGCAGCTTCGGCGGCTTGAACAATGAGCAGTTCTTC
d_gene: NA
abundance: once
j_gene: TRBJ2-1
len: 14
v_gene: TRBV5-5

CDR3aa: CASRPIAGSNTGELFF
CDR3nt: TGTGCCAGCAGACCCATAGCGGGGTCGAACACCGGGGAGCTGTTTTTT
d_gene: TRBD2
abundance: NA
j_gene: TRBJ2-2
len: 16
v_gene: TRBV6-5

CDR3aa: CASSLSSGGAKDEQFF
CDR3nt: TGTGCCAGCAGCTTATCTAGCGGGGGGGCAAAAGATGAGCAGTTCTTC
d_gene: TRBD2
abundance: NA
j_gene: TRBJ2-1
len: 16
v_gene: TRBV7-8

CDR3aa: CASSQEAGLSYEQYF
CDR3nt: TGCGCCAGCAGCCAAGAGGCGGGACTTTCCTACGAGCAGTACTTC
d_gene: NA
abundance: many
j_gene: TRBJ2-7
len: 15
v_gene: TRBV4-1

CDR3aa: CASSLALGPRRGSYEQYF
CDR3nt: TGCGCCAGCAGCTTGGCCTTAGGGCCCAGAAGAGGCTCCTACGAGCAGTACTTC
d_gene: NA
abundance: NA
j_gene: TRBJ2-7
len: 18
v_gene: TRBV5-1

CDR3aa: CASSLALGTGYTF
CDR3nt: TGCGCCAGCAGCTTGGCCTTAGGGACTGGCTACACCTTC
d_gene: NA
abundance: NA
j_gene: TRBJ1-2
len: 13
v_gene: TRBV5-1

CDR3aa: CASVGGLKTQYF
CDR3nt: TGTGCCAGCGTTGGGGGTTTAAAGACCCAGTACTTC
d_gene: NA
abundance: few
j_gene: TRBJ2-5
len: 12
v_gene: TRBV7-9

CDR3aa: CASSKSTSGNSYEQYF
CDR3nt: TGTGCCAGCAGCAAATCGACTAGCGGGAACTCCTACGAGCAGTACTTC
d_gene: NA
abundance: few
j_gene: TRBJ2-7
len: 16
v_gene: TRBV21-1

CDR3aa: CASSEIEQGAYEQYF
CDR3nt: TGTGCCAGCAGTGAAATTGAGCAGGGGGCTTACGAGCAGTACTTC
d_gene: TRBD1
abundance: NA
j_gene: TRBJ2-7
len: 15
v_gene: TRBV2

CDR3aa: CASSYSQGMKTGYTF
CDR3nt: TGTGCCAGCAGTTACTCCCAGGGGATGAAGACGGGCTACACCTTC
d_gene: NA
abundance: NA
j_gene: TRBJ1-2
len: 15
v_gene: TRBV6-5

CDR3aa: CASSQVQQGASGANVLTF
CDR3nt: TGTGCCAGCAGCCAAGTTCAACAGGGGGCTAGTGGGGCCAACGTCCTGACTTTC
d_gene: TRBD1
abundance: NA
j_gene: TRBJ2-6
len: 18
v_gene: TRBV3-1

CDR3aa: CASSPTPSSYEQYF
CDR3nt: TGTGCCAGCAGTCCTACCCCGAGCTCCTACGAGCAGTACTTC
d_gene: NA
abundance: NA
j_gene: TRBJ2-7
len: 14
v_gene: TRBV7-8

CDR3aa: CAISEKAEASYGYTF
CDR3nt: TGTGCCATCAGTGAGAAGGCTGAGGCTAGCTATGGCTACACCTTC
d_gene: NA
abundance: NA
j_gene: TRBJ1-2
len: 15
v_gene: TRBV10-3

CDR3aa: CASTPQAFANTGELFF
CDR3nt: TGCGCCAGCACTCCCCAGGCGTTCGCGAACACCGGGGAGCTGTTTTTT
d_gene: NA
abundance: NA
j_gene: TRBJ2-2
len: 16
v_gene: TRBV5-1

CDR3aa: CASSHTGGNEQFF
CDR3nt: TGTGCCAGCAGCCATACAGGGGGCAATGAGCAGTTCTTC
d_gene: TRBD1
abundance: NA
j_gene: TRBJ2-1
len: 13
v_gene: TRBV3-1

CDR3aa: CSVAQPTYEQYF
CDR3nt: TGCAGCGTTGCACAGCCAACCTACGAGCAGTACTTC
d_gene: NA
abundance: many
j_gene: TRBJ2-7
len: 12
v_gene: TRBV29-1

CDR3aa: CASTDSREGLHNEQFF
CDR3nt: TGTGCCAGCACCGACAGCCGGGAGGGCCTCCACAATGAGCAGTTCTTC
d_gene: TRBD2
abundance: NA
j_gene: TRBJ2-1
len: 16
v_gene: TRBV12-3/TRBV12-4

CDR3aa: CATSRPETGGMYEQYF
CDR3nt: TGTGCCACCAGCAGACCAGAGACAGGGGGCATGTACGAGCAGTACTTC
d_gene: TRBD1
abundance: NA
j_gene: TRBJ2-7
len: 16
v_gene: TRBV15

CDR3aa: CASKGLAWNEQFF
CDR3nt: TGTGCCAGCAAGGGTCTAGCGTGGAATGAGCAGTTCTTC
d_gene: NA
abundance: NA
j_gene: TRBJ2-1
len: 13
v_gene: TRBV6-1

CDR3aa: CASSRESTDSGANVLTF
CDR3nt: TGTGCCAGCAGCCGGGAATCCACCGACTCTGGGGCCAACGTCCTGACTTTC
d_gene: NA
abundance: many
j_gene: TRBJ2-6
len: 17
v_gene: TRBV4-2

CDR3aa: CASSDRTGNQPQHF
CDR3nt: TGTGCCAGCAGTGACCGGACCGGCAATCAGCCCCAGCATTTT
d_gene: NA
abundance: NA
j_gene: TRBJ1-5
len: 14
v_gene: TRBV2

CDR3aa: CASSPGGPDGELFF
CDR3nt: TGTGCCAGCAGTCCGGGGGGGCCTGATGGGGAGCTGTTTTTT
d_gene: TRBD2
abundance: NA
j_gene: TRBJ2-2
len: 14
v_gene: TRBV6-5

CDR3aa: CASSQGAQLMNTEAFF
CDR3nt: TGTGCCAGCAGCCAAGGAGCTCAGTTGATGAACACTGAAGCTTTCTTT
d_gene: NA
abundance: NA
j_gene: TRBJ1-1
len: 16
v_gene: TRBV4-2

CDR3aa: CASSFHRSREGDEQYF
CDR3nt: TGTGCCAGCAGTTTCCATCGTTCGCGGGAGGGTGATGAGCAGTACTTC
d_gene: TRBD2
abundance: NA
j_gene: TRBJ2-7
len: 16
v_gene: TRBV12-3/TRBV12-4

CDR3aa: CASSWTSGTDIQYF
CDR3nt: TGCGCCAGCAGCTGGACTAGCGGGACGGACATTCAGTACTTC
d_gene: TRBD2
abundance: few
j_gene: TRBJ2-4
len: 14
v_gene: TRBV5-1

CDR3aa: CASSISGGYEQYF
CDR3nt: TGTGCCAGCAGCATAAGCGGGGGTTACGAGCAGTACTTC
d_gene: TRBD2
abundance: few
j_gene: TRBJ2-7
len: 13
v_gene: TRBV3-1

CDR3aa: CSVSSPLYEQYF
CDR3nt: TGCAGTGTTTCATCACCACTTTACGAGCAGTACTTC
d_gene: NA
abundance: few
j_gene: TRBJ2-7
len: 12
v_gene: TRBV20-1

CDR3aa: CATREGMRGYTF
CDR3nt: TGTGCCACCCGGGAGGGGATGCGTGGCTACACCTTC
d_gene: NA
abundance: few
j_gene: TRBJ1-2
len: 12
v_gene: TRBV28

CDR3aa: CAIRQRGAADTQYF
CDR3nt: TGTGCCATCAGACAGCGGGGGGCCGCAGATACGCAGTATTTT
d_gene: TRBD2
abundance: few
j_gene: TRBJ2-3
len: 14
v_gene: TRBV10-3

CDR3aa: CASSAGQGFGELFF
CDR3nt: TGTGCCAGCAGTGCTGGACAGGGATTCGGGGAGCTGTTTTTT
d_gene: TRBD1
abundance: once
j_gene: TRBJ2-2
len: 14
v_gene: TRBV2

CDR3aa: CASSQGVGAHNEQFF
CDR3nt: TGCGCCAGCAGCCAGGGGGTAGGAGCCCACAATGAGCAGTTCTTC
d_gene: NA
abundance: few
j_gene: TRBJ2-1
len: 15
v_gene: TRBV4-1

CDR3aa: CASSLRPGDSNQPQHF
CDR3nt: TGTGCCAGCAGTTTAAGACCGGGAGATAGCAATCAGCCCCAGCATTTT
d_gene: NA
abundance: few
j_gene: TRBJ1-5
len: 16
v_gene: TRBV27

CDR3aa: CSARDRTGGPDTQYF
CDR3nt: TGCAGTGCTAGAGATCGGACAGGGGGCCCAGATACGCAGTATTTT
d_gene: TRBD1
abundance: NA
j_gene: TRBJ2-3
len: 15
v_gene: TRBV20-1

CDR3aa: CASSQDRSGVITGELFF
CDR3nt: TGCGCCAGCAGCCAAGATCGTAGCGGGGTAATCACCGGGGAGCTGTTTTTT
d_gene: TRBD2
abundance: NA
j_gene: TRBJ2-2
len: 17
v_gene: TRBV4-1

CDR3aa: CAWSGTSEQFF
CDR3nt: TGTGCCTGGAGTGGGACTAGTGAGCAGTTCTTC
d_gene: TRBD2
abundance: NA
j_gene: TRBJ2-1
len: 11
v_gene: TRBV30